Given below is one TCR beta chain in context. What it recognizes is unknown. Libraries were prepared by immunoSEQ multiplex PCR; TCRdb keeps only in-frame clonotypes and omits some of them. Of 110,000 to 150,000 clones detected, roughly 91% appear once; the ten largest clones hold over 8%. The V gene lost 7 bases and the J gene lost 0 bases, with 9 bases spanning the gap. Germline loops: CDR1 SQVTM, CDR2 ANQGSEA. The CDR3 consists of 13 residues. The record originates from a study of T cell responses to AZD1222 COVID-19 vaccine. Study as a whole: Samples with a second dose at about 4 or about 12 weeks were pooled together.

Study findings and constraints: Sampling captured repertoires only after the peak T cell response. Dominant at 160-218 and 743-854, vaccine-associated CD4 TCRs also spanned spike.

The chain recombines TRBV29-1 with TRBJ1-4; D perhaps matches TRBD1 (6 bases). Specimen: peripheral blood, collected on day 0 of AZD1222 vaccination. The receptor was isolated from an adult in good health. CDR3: CSAWTATNEKLFF. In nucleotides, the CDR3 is TGCAGCGCTTGGACAGCAACTAATGAAAAACTGTTTTTT.